This T cell receptor (beta chain) was captured in a study of blood T cell repertoires in COVID-19 (dated by TCRdb to about 2020). Regarding the research as a whole: Samples from collaborators originated in the United States, Italy and Spain and spanned both the acute and convalescent phases of COVID-19. The material from the prospective study consisted of cDNA or gDNA derived from T cells, B-cell-depleted T cells, or PBMCs. Deeply sampled blood TCRbeta repertoires from subjects exposed to, actively infected with, or recovered from COVID-19 were included in the dataset. The repertoires were released in a freely available public database intended as a resource for research on the immune response to SARS-CoV-2. Samples came from the ongoing ImmuneRACE study (first 160 participants) plus 1,254 subjects from 6 global collaborators. A de-identified subject ID, COVID-19 status, age in years and sex were almost always included in the sample metadata. Where HLA class I and class II types were available, the types were taken from metadata supplied by the sample provider, not from assay-based typing. The paper's findings and limits, for the study overall: The amount of clinical and demographic metadata varied by source and participant and was provided uncurated.

Comments on this clone: It has no known antigen specificity. Per-nucleotide qualities are absent, and no much larger clonotype sits a single base away.

V is shortened by 0 bases, J by 1 base, and the region joining them spans 14 bases. CDR1 and CDR2, looked up from the germline V gene, are SGDLS and YYNGEE. CDR3 length: 17 amino acids, cysteine to phenylalanine. CDR3 DNA only is kept here, 51 bases in frame from base 1. Each collaborating institution followed its own protocols to collect whole blood in K2EDTA tubes. For TCRbeta analysis, collaborators shipped samples in one of three forms: frozen whole blood, isolated PBMCs, or DNA extracted from either of those sample types. TCRbeta CDR3 regions were amplified from genomic DNA using the immunoSEQ Assay, a bias-controlled multiplex PCR. The paper's processing steps were these. Within the assay, amplification of reference gene primers was used to estimate how many nucleated cells each sample contained. To quantify the absolute abundance of each unique TCRbeta CDR3 rearrangement, sequence reads were collapsed and filtered. For each sample, productive Simpson clonality was calculated as the square root of Simpson's diversity index over productive rearrangements. Imported from immuneACCESS, the table was reduced by TCRdb to in-frame sequences with V and J called. These copies leave out some clones; in studies compared against another copy, an unresolved V gene accounts for under half, and the cause of the remainder is not known. V, J and clone size are those of that table, while D and trimming were read from the DNA. The table for this sample lists around 250,000 clones; about 82% of them were counted only once. In total, the top ten clones hold about 12% of the sample.

This receptor was obtained from an elderly man with acute or convalescent COVID-19. The material sequenced was peripheral blood. Recombination joined TRBV9 with TRBJ1-3, with TRBD1 as a weak D call on 6 bases. The nucleotides read TGTGCCAGCAGCGTAGGGGCGGACAGTTTGTCTGGAAACACCATATATTTT. It translates to CASSVGADSLSGNTIYF.